The clone carrying this T cell receptor (beta chain) showed up just a few times. V dropped 4 bases and J dropped 5; count of bases not matched to a gene: 7. CDR3 length: 15 residues. Germline V gene data show CDR1 as LGHDT and CDR2 as YNNKEL (reference sequence). Original handling: By means of reference gene primer amplification, nucleated cell counts were estimated. Libraries were prepared by immunoSEQ multiplex PCR; TCRdb keeps only in-frame clonotypes and omits some of them. V, J and clone size were drawn from that table, and D and trimming were deduced from the DNA. The sample gives approximately 500,000 clones, approximately 85% of which show up once; about 3% is in the top ten. These data are taken from a study of blood T cell repertoires in COVID-19. Study information: Italy, Spain and the United States were the sources of the convalescent and acute COVID-19 samples. Sources were T cells, B-cell-depleted T cells, or PBMCs; the material itself was cDNA or gDNA.

This sequence was found in a human donor in a cohort sampled during active COVID-19. The sequenced sample was peripheral blood. J is TRBJ2-3 and V is TRBV3-1 (or the pseudogene TRBV3-2); 9 bases align to TRBD2. DNA of the CDR3: TGTGCCAGCAGCCCCTGGGAGCGGGAGGTAGATACGCAGTATTTT. Its translation: CASSPWEREVDTQYF.